This TCR beta chain was captured by sequencing in a study of vaccination and CD4 T cells after COVID-19. Background on the study: Convalescent individuals numbered four females and six males, two being Hispanic. Findings of the study overall: Reactive clone data from convalescent patients indicated a median of roughly 90% appearing only post-vaccination. The researchers studied relatively few convalescent patients and omitted early post-infection timepoints.

Each CDR3 protein is one row after TCRdb ran MiXCR on the PCR reads. The table includes tens of thousands of distinct CDR3 sequences, around 50% detected once. About this clonotype: Antigen: not known.

The V and J ends lost 1 base and 7 bases respectively, with 5 bases between them. The germline V gene encodes CDR1 MGHDK and CDR2 SYGVNS. The CDR3 length is 13 residues. This chain links TRBV25-1 with TRBJ1-6, with D unresolved. This TCR came from a human donor who had recovered from COVID-19. The sequenced sample was CD4+ T cells from blood, obtained before SARS-CoV-2 vaccination. As DNA, the CDR3 is TGTGCCAGCAGTGAATTCGGAAATTCACCCCTCCACTTT. Translated, it gives CASSEFGNSPLHF. The full variable domain, in which reference TRBV25-1 and TRBJ1-6 provide the parts outside the CDR3, is EADIYQTPRYLVIGTGKKITLECSQTMGHDKMYWYQQDPGMELHLIHYSYGVNSTEKGDLSSESTVSRIRTEHFPLTLESARPSHTSQYLCASSEFGNSPLHFGNGTRLTVT.